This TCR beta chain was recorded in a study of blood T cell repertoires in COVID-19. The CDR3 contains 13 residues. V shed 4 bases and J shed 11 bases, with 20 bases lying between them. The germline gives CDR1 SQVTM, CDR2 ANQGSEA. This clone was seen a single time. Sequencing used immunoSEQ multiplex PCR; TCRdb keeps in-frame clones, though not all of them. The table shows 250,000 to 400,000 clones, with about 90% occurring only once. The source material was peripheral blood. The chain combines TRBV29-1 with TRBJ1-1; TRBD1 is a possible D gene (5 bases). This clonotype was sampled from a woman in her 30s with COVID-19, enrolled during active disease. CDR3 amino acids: CSVVSQGIVGAFF. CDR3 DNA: TGCAGCGTTGTAAGCCAGGGAATAGTGGGGGCTTTCTTT.